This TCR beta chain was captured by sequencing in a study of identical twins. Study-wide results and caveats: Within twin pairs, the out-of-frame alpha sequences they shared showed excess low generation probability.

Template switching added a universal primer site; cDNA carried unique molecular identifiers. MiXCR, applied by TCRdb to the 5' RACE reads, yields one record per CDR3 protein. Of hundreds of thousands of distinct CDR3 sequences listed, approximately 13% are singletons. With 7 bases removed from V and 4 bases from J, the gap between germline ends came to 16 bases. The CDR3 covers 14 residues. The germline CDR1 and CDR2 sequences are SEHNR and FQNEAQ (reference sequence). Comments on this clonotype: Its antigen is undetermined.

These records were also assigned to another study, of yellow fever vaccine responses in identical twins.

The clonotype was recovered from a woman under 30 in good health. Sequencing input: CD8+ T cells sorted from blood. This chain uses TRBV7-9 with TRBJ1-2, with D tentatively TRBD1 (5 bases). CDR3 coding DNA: TGTGCCAGCACCCAGGGTCAGGGCTTCTATGGCTACACCTTC. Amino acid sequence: CASTQGQGFYGYTF.